A selection of T cell receptor beta chains follows, all from one sample in a study of circulating and synovial CD4+ cells in juvenile arthritis. Profiling relied on immunoSEQ multiplex PCR, and the TCRdb table lists in-frame clones only, not all of them. The table has about 33,000 clones, 90% to 95% seen once. The sample was CD4+ T cells from blood. Receptors were obtained from a human donor with juvenile idiopathic arthritis. The CDR3 runs from the conserved cysteine through the conserved F or W. Each record gives: CDR3 protein, CDR3 DNA, D gene, clone size, V gene, J gene. The D gene is left open where the match is weak. Clone size is stated in some rows and not others, as once, few, many or a class when expanded.

CDR3aa: CASSLTDRWFGYTF; CDR3nt: TGTGCCAGCAGTTTAACCGACAGATGGTTTGGCTACACCTTC; d_gene: -; abundance: once; v_gene: TRBV28; j_gene: TRBJ1-2
CDR3aa: CASSLGAMNTEAFF; CDR3nt: TGCGCCAGCAGCTTGGGGGCGATGAACACTGAAGCTTTCTTT; d_gene: -; abundance: -; v_gene: TRBV5-1; j_gene: TRBJ1-1
CDR3aa: CSAGQGTEAFF; CDR3nt: TGCAGTGCTGGACAGGGGACTGAAGCTTTCTTT; d_gene: TRBD1; abundance: -; v_gene: TRBV20-1; j_gene: TRBJ1-1
CDR3aa: CASSTRSGGADTQYF; CDR3nt: TGTGCCAGTAGTACACGTAGCGGGGGGGCGGATACGCAGTATTTT; d_gene: TRBD2; abundance: -; v_gene: TRBV19; j_gene: TRBJ2-3
CDR3aa: CASRSIDTEAFF; CDR3nt: TGTGCCAGCAGGTCCATAGACACTGAAGCTTTCTTT; d_gene: -; abundance: -; v_gene: TRBV28; j_gene: TRBJ1-1
CDR3aa: CASSLRVGEAFF; CDR3nt: TGTGCCAGCAGCCTCAGGGTGGGTGAAGCTTTCTTT; d_gene: -; abundance: -; v_gene: TRBV7-2; j_gene: TRBJ1-1
CDR3aa: CAWSKGRGTNQPQHF; CDR3nt: TGTGCCTGGAGCAAGGGGCGGGGGACAAATCAGCCCCAGCATTTT; d_gene: -; abundance: -; v_gene: TRBV30; j_gene: TRBJ1-5
CDR3aa: CASSLVSGGENYGYTF; CDR3nt: TGTGCCAGCAGCTTAGTCTCAGGGGGCGAAAACTATGGCTACACCTTC; d_gene: TRBD1; abundance: -; v_gene: TRBV7-2; j_gene: TRBJ1-2
CDR3aa: CASMTNYNSPLHF; CDR3nt: TGTGCCAGTATGACAAACTATAATTCACCCCTCCACTTT; d_gene: -; abundance: -; v_gene: TRBV25-1; j_gene: TRBJ1-6
CDR3aa: CASSIQGGTSYEQYF; CDR3nt: TGTGCCAGCAGCATCCAAGGGGGTACCTCCTACGAGCAGTACTTC; d_gene: -; abundance: once; v_gene: TRBV7-2; j_gene: TRBJ2-7
CDR3aa: CASSFTDRGIIGELFF; CDR3nt: TGTGCCAGCAGCTTCACCGACAGGGGGATAATCGGGGAGCTGTTTTTT; d_gene: TRBD1; abundance: -; v_gene: TRBV7-8; j_gene: TRBJ2-2
CDR3aa: CASSFQDNNQPQHF; CDR3nt: TGTGCCAGCAGTTTTCAGGACAATAATCAGCCCCAGCATTTT; d_gene: -; abundance: -; v_gene: TRBV28; j_gene: TRBJ1-5
CDR3aa: CASSLEENQPQHF; CDR3nt: TGTGCCAGCAGCTTAGAGGAGAATCAGCCCCAGCATTTT; d_gene: -; abundance: -; v_gene: TRBV7-2; j_gene: TRBJ1-5
CDR3aa: CASRTSGSSYNEQFF; CDR3nt: TGTGCCAGCAGGACTAGCGGGAGCTCCTACAATGAGCAGTTCTTC; d_gene: TRBD2; abundance: once; v_gene: TRBV19; j_gene: TRBJ2-1
CDR3aa: CASRTGGVVVTNYGYTF; CDR3nt: TGTGCCAGCAGAACAGGGGGAGTGGTTGTGACTAACTATGGCTACACCTTC; d_gene: TRBD1; abundance: -; v_gene: TRBV28; j_gene: TRBJ1-2
CDR3aa: CASSPGTGGLISQETQYF; CDR3nt: TGTGCCAGCTCCCCCGGGACAGGGGGCCTTATTAGTCAAGAGACCCAGTACTTC; d_gene: TRBD1; abundance: -; v_gene: TRBV18; j_gene: TRBJ2-5